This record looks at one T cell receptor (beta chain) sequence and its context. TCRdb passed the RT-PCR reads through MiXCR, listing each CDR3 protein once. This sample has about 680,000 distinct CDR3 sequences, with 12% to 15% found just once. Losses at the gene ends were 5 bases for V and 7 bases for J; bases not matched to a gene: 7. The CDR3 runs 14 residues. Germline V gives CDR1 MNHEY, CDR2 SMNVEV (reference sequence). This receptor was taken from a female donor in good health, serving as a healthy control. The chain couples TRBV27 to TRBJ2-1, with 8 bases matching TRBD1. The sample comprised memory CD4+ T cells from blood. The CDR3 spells CASSPLRTGNEQFF. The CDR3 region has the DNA TGTGCCAGCAGTCCACTTAGGACAGGGAATGAGCAGTTCTTC.